The 23 T cell receptor beta chains listed next were all sequenced from one sample in a study of T cell responses to AZD1222 COVID-19 vaccine. Measured with immunoSEQ multiplex PCR; TCRdb has only the in-frame clones, and not every one. The top ten clones hold approximately 4% of a sample with more than 95,000 clones, about nine tenths of them seen once. Specimen: peripheral blood, collected on day 0 of AZD1222 vaccination. All receptors derive from an adult in good health.

The chain has TRBV3-1 (or the pseudogene TRBV3-2) and TRBJ1-1, with D possibly TRBD1 on 5 matching bases. Trimming removed 0 bases from V and 3 bases from J, with 17 bases in between. The CDR3 covers 17 residues. CDR1 is LGHDT, CDR2 YNNKEL, per germline (reference sequence). In DNA form, the CDR3 reads TGTGCCAGCAGCCAAGATGTGGGACCCAAGCGGTACACTGAAGCTTTCTTT. As protein: CASSQDVGPKRYTEAFF.

The CDR3 here is CASSKYSGRAMGGELFF. The CDR3, as DNA: TGTGCCAGCAGCAAATATAGCGGCAGGGCGATGGGCGGGGAGCTGTTTTTT. This chain joins TRBV21-1 and TRBJ2-2; the D segment call TRBD2 is taken from the table without a DNA check. TRBV21-1 is reported as a pseudogene. The CDR3 consists of 17 residues.

The chain combines TRBV4-2 with TRBJ1-6; a possible D gene is TRBD1 (6 bases). From germline, CDR1 is LGHNA and CDR2 YNFKEQ. This CDR3 comprises 15 residues. V was trimmed by 0 bases and J by 4 bases, leaving 7 bases between them. The chain's CDR3 is CASSQDTGYNSPLHF. The CDR3 DNA reads TGTGCCAGCAGCCAAGATACAGGGTATAATTCACCCCTCCACTTT.

This clone appeared a single time. V is TRBV19 and J is TRBJ2-3; D perhaps matches TRBD2 (7 bases). V lost 3 bases and J 4 bases, leaving 14 bases between the germline ends. In germline, CDR1 is LNHDA, CDR2 SQIVND (reference sequence). This CDR3 comprises 15 residues. CDR3 loop: CASSMGGAGPDTQYF. CDR3 bases: TGTGCCAGTAGTATGGGGGGGGCGGGACCAGATACGCAGTATTTT.

The table lists this clone with many counts. J is TRBJ2-1 and V is TRBV4-2, with D possibly called TRBD1 or TRBD2 (5 bases each). The V gene lost 2 bases and the J gene lost 3 bases, with 14 bases spanning the gap. The CDR3 runs to 16 residues. Germline-derived CDR1 and CDR2 are LGHNA and YNFKEQ. Here the CDR3 reads CASSQWGWISYNEQFF. The CDR3 nucleotides read TGTGCCAGCAGCCAATGGGGGTGGATAAGCTACAATGAGCAGTTCTTC.

The CDR3 DNA is TGTGCCAGCAGCTTGGTCCGGGGGACTGAAGCTTTCTTT. Translated, it gives CASSLVRGTEAFF. The rearrangement links TRBV7-9 to TRBJ1-1; a possible D gene is TRBD1 (5 bases). The CDR3 has 13 residues. Germline V lookup: CDR1 SEHNR, CDR2 FQNEAQ (reference sequence). V was pared by 3 bases and J by 5 bases, with 10 bases between. Using reference TRBV7-9 and TRBJ1-1 for the parts outside the CDR3, the full variable domain is DTGVSQNPRHKITKRGQNVTFRCDPISEHNRLYWYRQTLGQGPEFLTYFQNEAQLEKSRLLSDRFSAERPKGSFSTLEIQRTEQGDSAMYLCASSLVRGTEAFFGQGTRLTVV.

J is TRBJ1-2 and V is TRBV19; 8 bases map to TRBD1. V lost 4 bases to trimming and J lost 1 base; unmatched junction nucleotides: 2. CDR1 and CDR2 (germline): LNHDA, SQIVND (reference sequence). CDR3 length: 14 amino acids. This chain's CDR3 is CASSKDRGNYGYTF. The CDR3 bases are TGTGCCAGTAGTAAAGACAGGGGTAACTATGGCTACACCTTC.

The chain is built from TRBV11-2 and TRBJ2-7; D is ambiguous. CDR1 is SGHAT, CDR2 FQNNGV, per germline. The CDR3 has 15 residues. V was trimmed by 1 base and J by 4 bases, leaving 14 bases between them. CDR3: CASSLVGQPLYEQYF. For the CDR3, the DNA is TGTGCCAGCAGCTTAGTCGGGCAGCCTCTGTACGAGCAGTACTTC.

The chain links TRBV13 to TRBJ1-5; unclear D gene. The V gene lost 0 bases and the J gene lost 5 bases, with 11 bases spanning the gap. The germline gives CDR1 PRHDT, CDR2 FYEKMQ (reference sequence). CDR3 size: 15 residues. The CDR3 DNA follows: TGTGCCAGCAGCTTAGGCAACTCAATCTATCAGCCCCAGCATTTT. Translating it yields CASSLGNSIYQPQHF.

This chain connects TRBV4-2 to TRBJ2-1; D possibly corresponds to TRBD1 (5 bases). Germline V gene lookup returns CDR1 LGHNA and CDR2 YNFKEQ. V gave up 0 bases and J gave up 2 bases, with 14 bases separating them. This CDR3 is built from 17 residues. DNA for the CDR3: TGTGCCAGCAGCCAAGATCAAGGCCAGGACACCTACAATGAGCAGTTCTTC. Protein: CASSQDQGQDTYNEQFF.

This chain joins TRBV2 and TRBJ2-2; TRBD1 matches 8 bases. The CDR3 covers 14 residues. V was clipped by 7 bases and J by 6 bases; unmatched bases: 7. Looked up from germline, CDR1 is SNHLY and CDR2 is FYNNEI. CDR3 sequence reads: CASNDRGPPGELFF. The CDR3 DNA reads TGTGCCAGCAATGACAGGGGCCCCCCCGGGGAGCTGTTTTTT.

The CDR3 DNA sequence: TGTGCCATTCAGGGGACATACTCCTACAATGAGCAGTTCTTC. Translated, it gives CAIQGTYSYNEQFF. The V call is TRBV28, the J call TRBJ2-1, with a possible D match to TRBD1 (6 bases). CDR1 and CDR2 (germline): MDHEN, SYDVKM. The CDR3 covers 14 residues. V was clipped by 10 bases and J by 0 bases, with 13 bases between them.

The chain is built from TRBV24-1 and TRBJ2-2; D uncertain. Germline V gives CDR1 KGHDR, CDR2 SFDVKD. The V and J ends lost 5 bases and 1 base respectively, with 10 bases between them. The CDR3 length is 15 residues. The CDR3 region is CATSGGTENTGELFF. The CDR3 nucleotides read TGTGCCACCAGTGGAGGAACAGAGAACACCGGGGAGCTGTTTTTT.

V usage is TRBV27 and J usage is TRBJ2-2; possibly TRBD2 for D (6 bases). Germline values: CDR1 MNHEY, CDR2 SMNVEV (reference sequence). This CDR3 comprises 16 residues. V lost 7 bases to trimming and J lost 0 bases, with 15 bases between them. The CDR3 protein is CASTLAGHANTGELFF. In DNA, the CDR3 is TGTGCCAGCACCCTCGCGGGGCACGCGAACACCGGGGAGCTGTTTTTT.

The genes are TRBV7-2 and TRBJ2-1, with TRBD2 matching over 7 bases. The CDR3 is 15 amino acids. Trimming removed 5 bases from V and 10 bases from J; junction bases left unmatched: 14. CDR1 and CDR2 (germline): SGHTA, FQGNSA. In nucleotides, the CDR3 is TGTGCCAGCAGCCAGCAGACTAGCATCGGTACCGAGCAGTTCTTC. It translates to CASSQQTSIGTEQFF.

The V and J genes are TRBV28 and TRBJ2-7, with unresolved D. V was clipped by 4 bases and J by 0 bases, with 13 bases between them. Germline CDR1 MDHEN, CDR2 SYDVKM. The CDR3 is 15 residues long. The CDR3 here is CASSSQDGFSYEQYF. The DNA for the CDR3 is TGTGCCAGCAGTTCCCAGGACGGATTCTCCTACGAGCAGTACTTC.

The genes are TRBV15 and TRBJ2-7, with TRBD1 matching 9 bases. The CDR3 is 14 amino acids. Germline lookup yields CDR1 LNHNV and CDR2 YYDKDF (reference sequence). V lost 3 bases, J lost 2 bases, and 2 bases stayed unmatched. In nucleotides, the CDR3 is TGTGCCACCAGCAGGGACAGGGGACCCTACGAGCAGTACTTC. Translation gives CATSRDRGPYEQYF.

The V gene is TRBV3-1 (or the pseudogene TRBV3-2), the J gene TRBJ1-1; D not certain. CDR1 is LGHDT and CDR2 is YNNKEL in the germline V gene (reference sequence). Trimming removed 0 bases at V and 9 bases at J, with 14 bases between. This CDR3 spans 14 amino acids. The CDR3 bases are TGTGCCAGCAGCCAAGAGAGGCCGGACGGGAAAGCTTTCTTT. This sequence encodes CASSQERPDGKAFF.

This rearrangement joins TRBV30 to TRBJ1-5, with TRBD1 as a possible D gene (5 bases). CDR1 is GTSNPN and CDR2 is SVGIG in the germline V gene (reference sequence). Between the trimmed V and J ends, which lost 3 bases and 5 bases, there was a span of 14 bases. This CDR3 comprises 14 residues. The CDR3 loop reads CAWSPGVVHQPQHF. The CDR3 DNA is TGTGCCTGGAGCCCGGGGGTAGTTCATCAGCCCCAGCATTTT.

The gene calls are TRBV18 and TRBJ1-6, with D possibly TRBD1 on 5 matching bases. This CDR3 contains 16 residues. The V and J ends lost 4 bases and 5 bases respectively, with 15 bases between them. CDR1 is KGHSH, CDR2 LQKENI, per germline. The CDR3 sequence is CASSLQATVNNSPLHF. The CDR3 DNA follows: TGTGCCAGCTCACTCCAGGCGACAGTGAATAATTCACCCCTCCACTTT.

The V gene is TRBV12-3 or TRBV12-4, the J gene TRBJ2-1; D not resolved. The CDR3 has 12 amino acids. V lost 2 bases to trimming and J lost 8 bases, with 7 bases between them. In DNA, the CDR3 is TGTGCCAGCAGTTTATTAGTTTATGAGCAGTTCTTC. It is translated as CASSLLVYEQFF.

The rearrangement links TRBV6-5 to TRBJ1-5; 7 positions agree with TRBD1. Germline V gives CDR1 MNHEY, CDR2 SVGAGI. With V trimmed by 1 base and J by 2 bases, 2 bases remained unmatched. The CDR3 contains 15 residues. CDR3 in amino acids: CASSYYRGGNQPQHF. DNA for the CDR3: TGTGCCAGCAGTTACTACAGGGGAGGCAATCAGCCCCAGCATTTT.

V gene TRBV11-1 combines with J gene TRBJ2-7; D gene unclear. Between the trimmed V and J ends, which lost 6 bases and 1 base, there was a span of 7 bases. Germline assignment: CDR1 SGHAT and CDR2 FQDESV (reference sequence). This CDR3 is built from 12 residues. The CDR3 protein is CASSSPSYEQYF. The CDR3 region has the DNA TGTGCCAGCAGTTCCCCTTCCTACGAGCAGTACTTC.